This T cell receptor beta chain was observed in a study of spatial heterogeneity in lung cancer. Every individual TCR cDNA molecule carried its own unique molecular identifier, which allowed correction of PCR and sequencing errors. TCRdb redid the calling of the 5' RACE reads with MiXCR, one entry per CDR3 protein. Of about 61,000 distinct CDR3 sequences listed, approximately 6% were seen once; the top ten hold about 15%. V lost 0 bases, J lost 14 bases, and 14 bases lay in between. This CDR3 has 13 amino acids. Germline loops: CDR1 SGHTA, CDR2 FQGNSA. Documented time point: sample taken at primary tumor resection. There were roughly 72 donors, all of them untreated patients with early-stage non-small cell lung cancer. Sequencing of whole RNA from tumor, nontumor lung or frozen PBMC involved no sorting. This clonotype has a handful of counts.

The sequencing here drew on PBMCs, taken at surgery. V is TRBV7-2 and J is TRBJ1-3; tentative D call: TRBD1 (5 bases). The receptor was derived from a female donor with early-stage non-small cell lung cancer. CDR3 nucleotide sequence: TGTGCCAGCAGCTTAGCGGAAGGGGCCCCTTTATATTTT. Translation gives CASSLAEGAPLYF.